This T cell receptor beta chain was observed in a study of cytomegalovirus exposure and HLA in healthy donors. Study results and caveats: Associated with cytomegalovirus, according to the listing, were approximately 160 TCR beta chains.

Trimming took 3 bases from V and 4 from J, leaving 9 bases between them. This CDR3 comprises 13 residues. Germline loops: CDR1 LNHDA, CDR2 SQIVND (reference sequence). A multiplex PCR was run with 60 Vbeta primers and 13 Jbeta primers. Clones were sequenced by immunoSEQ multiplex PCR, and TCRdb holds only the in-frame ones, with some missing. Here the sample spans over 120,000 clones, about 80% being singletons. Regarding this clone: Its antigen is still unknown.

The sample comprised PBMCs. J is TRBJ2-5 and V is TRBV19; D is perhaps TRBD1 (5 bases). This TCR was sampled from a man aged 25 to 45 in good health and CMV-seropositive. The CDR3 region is CASSMGRRETQYF. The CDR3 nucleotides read TGTGCCAGTAGTATGGGGCGGCGAGAGACCCAGTACTTC.